This TCR beta chain stems from a study of blood T cell repertoires in COVID-19. Study-level background: There were acute and convalescent COVID-19 samples, and they came from the United States, Italy and Spain. PBMCs, B-cell-depleted T cells, or T cells provided the cDNA or gDNA that made up the material.

In the original processing: From reference gene primer amplification, estimates of nucleated cell counts were derived. Clones were read by immunoSEQ multiplex PCR, and TCRdb kept only the in-frame ones, dropping some. V, J and clone size derive from that table, while D and trimming were established from the DNA sequence. The table has about 93,000 clones, less than 90% seen once. The CDR3 is 14 amino acids. Looked up from germline, CDR1 is SEHNR and CDR2 is FQNEAQ (reference sequence). Of note for this clone: One end of the junction does not line up with germline, which may come from a read error.

The chain recombines TRBV7-9 with TRBJ1-1; possible D gene TRBD1, 5 bases. The source of this sequence is a woman of 80 years or more with acute or convalescent COVID-19. The sequenced material came from peripheral blood. CDR3 bases: TGTGCCAGCAGCTCCGGACACCTGAACACTGAGGCTTTCTTT. Residues: CASSSGHLNTEAFF.